The present T cell receptor beta chain was sequenced within a study of T cell repertoires in cytomegalovirus infection. MiXCR was run by TCRdb on the reads, yielding one entry per CDR3 protein. The table has under 850,000 distinct CDR3 sequences, around a third seen once. Comment on this clonotype: Its antigen is undetermined.

CDR3 length: 16 amino acids. Trimming stripped 3 bases from V and 0 bases from J, with 14 bases between. Per the germline V gene, CDR1 is KGHSH and CDR2 is LQKENI. The chain couples TRBV18 to TRBJ1-1; tentatively, D is TRBD1 (5 bases). The clonotype originates from a human donor in good health (CMV status not recorded). Some clones in this sample may be carry-over from other donors' samples. Sequencing was performed on cultured PBMCs, taken from culture after CMV antigen stimulation. The CDR3 loop is CASSPSGGTMNTEAFF. DNA of the CDR3: TGTGCCAGCTCACCTAGTGGGGGTACCATGAACACTGAAGCTTTCTTT.